The T cell receptor (beta chain) under discussion was sequenced for a study of blood T cell repertoires in COVID-19. As for the study in general: Researchers got acute and convalescent COVID-19 samples from the United States, Italy and Spain.

Germline CDR1 reads SGHRS; CDR2 reads YFSETQ. V gave up 4 bases and J gave up 7 bases; unmatched junction bases: 9. The CDR3 runs to 16 residues. Study processing details: Nucleated cell counts were estimated from reference gene primer amplification. Clones were sequenced by immunoSEQ multiplex PCR, and TCRdb holds only the in-frame ones, with some missing. That table furnishes V, J and clone size, whereas the DNA furnished D and trimming. In the table there are more than 90,000 clones, roughly 92% of which are singletons. The rearrangement links TRBV5-1 to TRBJ2-1; 12 nucleotides align to TRBD2. The sequencing sample was made of peripheral blood. The TCR sequence derives from a man over 45 with active COVID-19. The CDR3 is CASSLPTGTSGNEQFF. Here the CDR3 DNA reads TGCGCCAGCAGCCTACCCACCGGGACTAGCGGGAATGAGCAGTTCTTC.